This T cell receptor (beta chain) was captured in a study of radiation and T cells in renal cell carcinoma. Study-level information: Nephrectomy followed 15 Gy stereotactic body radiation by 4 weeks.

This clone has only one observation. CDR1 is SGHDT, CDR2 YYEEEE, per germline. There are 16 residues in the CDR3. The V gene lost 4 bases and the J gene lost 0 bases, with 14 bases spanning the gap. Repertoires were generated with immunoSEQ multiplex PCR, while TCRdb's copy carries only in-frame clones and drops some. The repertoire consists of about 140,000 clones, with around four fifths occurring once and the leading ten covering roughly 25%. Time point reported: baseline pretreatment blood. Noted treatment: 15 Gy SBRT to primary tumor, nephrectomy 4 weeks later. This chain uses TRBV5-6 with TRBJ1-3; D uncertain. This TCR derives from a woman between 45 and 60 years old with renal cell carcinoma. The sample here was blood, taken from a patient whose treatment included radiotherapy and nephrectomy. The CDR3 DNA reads TGTGCCAGCAGCCTGGGAAGGGAACCCTCTGGAAACACCATATATTTT. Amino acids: CASSLGREPSGNTIYF.